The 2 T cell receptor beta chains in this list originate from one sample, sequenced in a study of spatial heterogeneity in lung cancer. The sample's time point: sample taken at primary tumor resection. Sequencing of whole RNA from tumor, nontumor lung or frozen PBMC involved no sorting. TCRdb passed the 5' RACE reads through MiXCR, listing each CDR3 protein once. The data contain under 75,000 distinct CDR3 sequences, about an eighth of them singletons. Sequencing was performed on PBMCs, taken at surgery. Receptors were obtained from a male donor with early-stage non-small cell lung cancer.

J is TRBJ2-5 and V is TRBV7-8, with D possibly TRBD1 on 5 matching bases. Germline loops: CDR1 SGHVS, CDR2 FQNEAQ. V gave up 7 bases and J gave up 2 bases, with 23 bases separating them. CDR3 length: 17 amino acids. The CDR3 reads CASTPDPDRRLQETQYF. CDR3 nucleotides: TGTGCCAGCACCCCAGATCCCGACAGACGGCTTCAAGAGACCCAGTACTTC.

CDR3 sequence (DNA): TGTGCCAGCAGCCCCCCTACTAGCGGCTCCTACAATGAGCAGTTCTTC. It codes for CASSPPTSGSYNEQFF. V gene TRBV7-8 combines with J gene TRBJ2-1; 8 nucleotides line up with TRBD2. Germline loops: CDR1 SGHVS, CDR2 FQNEAQ. The junction had 6 bases not matched to a gene; V was cut back by 5 bases and J by 0 bases. This CDR3 has 16 amino acids.